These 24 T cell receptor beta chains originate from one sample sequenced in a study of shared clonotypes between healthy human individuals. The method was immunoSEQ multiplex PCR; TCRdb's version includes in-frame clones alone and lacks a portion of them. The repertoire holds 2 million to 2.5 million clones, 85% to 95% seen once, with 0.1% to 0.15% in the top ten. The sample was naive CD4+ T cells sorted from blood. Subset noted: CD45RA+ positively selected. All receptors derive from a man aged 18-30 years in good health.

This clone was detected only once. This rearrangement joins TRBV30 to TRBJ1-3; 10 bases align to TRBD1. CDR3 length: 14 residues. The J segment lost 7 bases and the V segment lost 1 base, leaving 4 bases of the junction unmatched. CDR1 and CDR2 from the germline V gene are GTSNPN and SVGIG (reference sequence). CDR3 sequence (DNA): TGTGCCTGGAGTGGGACAGGGGGAGGGAACACCATATATTTT. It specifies CAWSGTGGGNTIYF.

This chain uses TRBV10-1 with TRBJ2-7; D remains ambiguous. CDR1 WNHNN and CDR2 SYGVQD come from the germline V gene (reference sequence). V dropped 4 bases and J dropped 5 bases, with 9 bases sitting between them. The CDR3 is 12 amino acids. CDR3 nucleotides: TGCGCCAGCAGTGGGCAGTTCAACGAGCAGTACTTC. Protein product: CASSGQFNEQYF.

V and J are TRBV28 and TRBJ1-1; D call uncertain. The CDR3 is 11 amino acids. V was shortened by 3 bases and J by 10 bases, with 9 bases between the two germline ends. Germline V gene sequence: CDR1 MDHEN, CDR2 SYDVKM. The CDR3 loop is CASSLANLAFF. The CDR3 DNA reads TGTGCCAGCAGTTTGGCAAATTTAGCTTTCTTT.

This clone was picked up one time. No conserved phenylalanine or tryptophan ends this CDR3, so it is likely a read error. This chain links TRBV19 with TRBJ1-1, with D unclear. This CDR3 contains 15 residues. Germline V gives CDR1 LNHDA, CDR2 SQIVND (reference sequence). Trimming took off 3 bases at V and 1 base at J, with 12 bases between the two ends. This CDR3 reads CASSMGLGWNTEAFL. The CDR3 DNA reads TGTGCCAGTAGTATGGGTCTGGGGTGGAACACTGAAGCTTTCCTT.

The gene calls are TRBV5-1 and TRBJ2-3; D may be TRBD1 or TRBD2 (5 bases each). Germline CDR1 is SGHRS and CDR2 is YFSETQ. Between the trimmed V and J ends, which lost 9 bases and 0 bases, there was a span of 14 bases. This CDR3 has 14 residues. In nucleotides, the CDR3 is TGCGCCACCAGGGCCGGGGACAGCACAGATACGCAGTATTTT. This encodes CATRAGDSTDTQYF.

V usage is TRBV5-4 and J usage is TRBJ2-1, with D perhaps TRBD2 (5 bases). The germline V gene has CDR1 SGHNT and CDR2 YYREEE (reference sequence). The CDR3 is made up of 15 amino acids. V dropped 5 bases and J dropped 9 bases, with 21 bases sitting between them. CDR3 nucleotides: TGTGCCAGCAGTAATCCGGGAACCCGAGGTGGTGAGCAGTTCTTC. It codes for CASSNPGTRGGEQFF.

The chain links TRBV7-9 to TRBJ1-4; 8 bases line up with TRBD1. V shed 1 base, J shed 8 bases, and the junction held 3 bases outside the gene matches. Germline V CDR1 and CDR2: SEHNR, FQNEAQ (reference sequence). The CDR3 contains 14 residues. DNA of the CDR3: TGTGCCAGCAGCTTAGGGGACAGGTCCGAAAAACTGTTTTTT. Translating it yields CASSLGDRSEKLFF.

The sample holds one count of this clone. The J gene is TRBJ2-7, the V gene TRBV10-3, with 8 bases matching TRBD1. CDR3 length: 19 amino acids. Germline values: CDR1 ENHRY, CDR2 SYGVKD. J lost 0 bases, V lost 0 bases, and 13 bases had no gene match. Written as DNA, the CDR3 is TGTGCCATCAGTGAGTCGGAGCGGACAGGGCGATTAGGCTCCTACGAGCAGTACTTC. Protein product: CAISESERTGRLGSYEQYF.

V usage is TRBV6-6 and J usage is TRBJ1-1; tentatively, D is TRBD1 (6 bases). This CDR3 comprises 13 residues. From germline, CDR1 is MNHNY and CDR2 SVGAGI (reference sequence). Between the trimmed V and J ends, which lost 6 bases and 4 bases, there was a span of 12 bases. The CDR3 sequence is CASSAQGTTEAFF. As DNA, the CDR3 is TGTGCCAGCAGCGCGCAGGGGACCACTGAAGCTTTCTTT.

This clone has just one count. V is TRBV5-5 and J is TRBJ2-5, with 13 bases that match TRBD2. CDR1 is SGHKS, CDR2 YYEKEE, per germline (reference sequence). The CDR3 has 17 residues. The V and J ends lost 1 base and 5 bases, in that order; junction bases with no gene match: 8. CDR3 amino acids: CASSLLLAGGPRETQYF. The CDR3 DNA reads TGTGCCAGCAGCTTGCTACTAGCGGGAGGGCCTAGGGAGACCCAGTACTTC.

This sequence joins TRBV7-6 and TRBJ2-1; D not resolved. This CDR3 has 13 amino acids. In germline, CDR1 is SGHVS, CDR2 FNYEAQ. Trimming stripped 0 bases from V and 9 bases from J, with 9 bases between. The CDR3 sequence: CASSLASLSEQFF. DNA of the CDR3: TGTGCCAGCAGCTTAGCGTCCCTCTCTGAGCAGTTCTTC.

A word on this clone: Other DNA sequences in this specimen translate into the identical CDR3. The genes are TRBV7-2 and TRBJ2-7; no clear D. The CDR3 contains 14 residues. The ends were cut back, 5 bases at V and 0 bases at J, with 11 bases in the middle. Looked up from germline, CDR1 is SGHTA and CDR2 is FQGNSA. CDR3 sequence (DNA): TGTGCCAGCAGCCCCTCCATGAGCTCCTACGAGCAGTACTTC. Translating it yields CASSPSMSSYEQYF.

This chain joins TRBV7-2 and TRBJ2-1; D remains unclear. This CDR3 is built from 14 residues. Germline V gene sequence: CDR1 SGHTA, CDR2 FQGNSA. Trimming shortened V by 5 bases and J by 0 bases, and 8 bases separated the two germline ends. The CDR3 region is CASSAGFSYNEQFF. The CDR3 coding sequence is TGTGCCAGCAGCGCCGGGTTCTCCTACAATGAGCAGTTCTTC.

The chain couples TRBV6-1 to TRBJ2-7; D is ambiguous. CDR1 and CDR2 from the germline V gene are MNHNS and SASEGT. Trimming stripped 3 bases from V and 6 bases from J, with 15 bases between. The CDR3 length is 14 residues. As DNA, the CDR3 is TGTGCCAGCAGTGAGTTGCCCTACATGGGCGAGCAGTACTTC. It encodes CASSELPYMGEQYF.

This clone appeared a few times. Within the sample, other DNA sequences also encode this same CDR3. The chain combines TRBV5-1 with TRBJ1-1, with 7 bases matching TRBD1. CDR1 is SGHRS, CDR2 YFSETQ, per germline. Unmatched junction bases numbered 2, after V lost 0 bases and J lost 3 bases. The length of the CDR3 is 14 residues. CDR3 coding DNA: TGCGCCAGCAGCTTGGGACAGGGTTACACTGAAGCTTTCTTT. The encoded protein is CASSLGQGYTEAFF.

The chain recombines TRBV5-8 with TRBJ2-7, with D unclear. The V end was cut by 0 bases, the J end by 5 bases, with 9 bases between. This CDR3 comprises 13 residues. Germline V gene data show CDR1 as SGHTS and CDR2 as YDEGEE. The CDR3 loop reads CASSLVPNHEQYF. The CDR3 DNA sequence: TGTGCCAGCAGCTTGGTACCAAACCACGAGCAGTACTTC.

Here the CDR3 reads CASTPNPYEQYF. The CDR3 DNA reads as TGTGCCAGCACCCCCAACCCCTACGAGCAGTACTTC. The rearrangement joins TRBV6-6 to TRBJ2-7; no reliable D call. Germline CDR1 is MNHNY and CDR2 is SVGAGI (reference sequence). The V end was cut by 7 bases, the J end by 2 bases, with 9 bases between. The CDR3 runs 12 residues.

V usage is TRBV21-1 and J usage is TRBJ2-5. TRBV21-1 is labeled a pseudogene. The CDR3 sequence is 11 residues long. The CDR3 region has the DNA TGTGCCAGCAGCTGTGGGGAGACCCAGTACTTC. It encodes CASSCGETQYF.

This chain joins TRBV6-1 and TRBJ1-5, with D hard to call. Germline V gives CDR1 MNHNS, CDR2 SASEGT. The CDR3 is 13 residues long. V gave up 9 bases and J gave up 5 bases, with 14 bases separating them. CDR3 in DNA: TGTGCCAGTCATCCGGGAGGGTATCAGCCCCAGCATTTT. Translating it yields CASHPGGYQPQHF.

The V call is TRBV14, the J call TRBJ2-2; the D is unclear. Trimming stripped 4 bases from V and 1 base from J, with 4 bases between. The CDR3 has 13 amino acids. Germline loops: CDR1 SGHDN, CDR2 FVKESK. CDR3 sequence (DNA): TGTGCCAGCAGCCTTTTGAACACCGGGGAGCTGTTTTTT. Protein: CASSLLNTGELFF.

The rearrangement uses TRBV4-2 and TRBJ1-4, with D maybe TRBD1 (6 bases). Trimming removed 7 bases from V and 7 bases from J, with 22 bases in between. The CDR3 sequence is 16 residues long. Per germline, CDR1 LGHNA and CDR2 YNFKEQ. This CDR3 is CASTSGKGGESEKLFF. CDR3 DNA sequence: TGTGCCAGCACTTCAGGAAAGGGGGGCGAGAGTGAAAAACTGTTTTTT.

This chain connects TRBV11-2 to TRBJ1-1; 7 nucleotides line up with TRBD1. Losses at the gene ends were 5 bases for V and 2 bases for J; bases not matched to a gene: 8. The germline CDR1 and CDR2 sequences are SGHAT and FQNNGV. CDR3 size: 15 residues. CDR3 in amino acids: CASSRETGSNTEAFF. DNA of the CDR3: TGTGCCAGCAGCCGCGAGACAGGGTCAAACACTGAAGCTTTCTTT.

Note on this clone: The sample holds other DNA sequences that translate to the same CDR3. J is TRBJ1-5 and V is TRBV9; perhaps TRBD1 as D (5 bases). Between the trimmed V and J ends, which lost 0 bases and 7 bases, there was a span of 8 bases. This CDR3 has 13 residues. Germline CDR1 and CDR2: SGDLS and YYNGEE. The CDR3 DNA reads TGTGCCAGCAGCGTAGCAGGGCGACAGCCCCAGCATTTT. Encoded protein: CASSVAGRQPQHF.

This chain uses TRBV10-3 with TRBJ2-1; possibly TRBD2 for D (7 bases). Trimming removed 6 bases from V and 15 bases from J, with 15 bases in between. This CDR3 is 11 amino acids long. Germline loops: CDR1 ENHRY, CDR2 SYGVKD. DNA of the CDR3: TGTGCCATCAGGGGGGGGCGACTGTCGTTCTTC. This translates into CAIRGGRLSFF.